The 17 T cell receptor beta chains listed next were all sequenced from one sample in a study of blood T cell repertoires in COVID-19. Clones were read by immunoSEQ multiplex PCR, and TCRdb kept only the in-frame ones, dropping some. The table records roughly 120,000 clones, 75% to 90% of them present only once. Sequenced: peripheral blood. The receptors originated from a woman aged 70-85 years with acute or convalescent COVID-19.

The gene calls are TRBV9 and TRBJ2-5; TRBD1 agrees at 7 bases. V trimming: 3 bases; J trimming: 6 bases; junction bases outside the gene matches: 5. The germline CDR1 and CDR2 sequences are SGDLS and YYNGEE. The CDR3 extends over 13 amino acids. Written as DNA, the CDR3 is TGTGCCAGCAGCGGTGGACAGGCACAGACCCAGTACTTC. Residues: CASSGGQAQTQYF.

The chain carries TRBV18 and TRBJ2-1, with TRBD1 identical over 8 bases. This CDR3 has 15 residues. V lost 6 bases, J lost 0 bases, and 4 bases stayed unmatched. Germline V lookup: CDR1 KGHSH, CDR2 LQKENI. CDR3 sequence reads: CASSHRGSSYNEQFF. In DNA form, the CDR3 reads TGTGCCAGCTCCCACAGGGGGAGCTCCTACAATGAGCAGTTCTTC.

This clone was recorded only once. CDR3 nucleotide sequence: TGTGCCAGCAGCCCCGGCGGACTTAAAGGAGAGACCCAGTACTTC. The encoded protein is CASSPGGLKGETQYF. The chain uses TRBV7-8 and TRBJ2-5, with D perhaps matching TRBD2 (5 bases). V dropped 5 bases and J dropped 4 bases, with 17 bases sitting between them. CDR1 and CDR2 (germline): SGHVS, FQNEAQ. CDR3 length equals 15 residues. Drawing the rest from reference TRBV7-8 and TRBJ2-5, the complete variable domain is GAGVSQSPRYKVAKRGQDVALRCDPISGHVSLFWYQQALGQGPEFLTYFQNEAQLDKSGLPSDRFFAERPEGSVSTLKIQRTQQEDSAVYLCASSPGGLKGETQYFGPGTRLLVL.

This clone was seen once. The rearrangement links TRBV5-1 to TRBJ1-2, with 9 bases matching TRBD1. Trimming took 3 bases from V and 3 from J; bases not matched to a gene: 3. CDR1 and CDR2 from the germline V gene are SGHRS and YFSETQ. This CDR3 is built from 14 residues. CDR3 nucleotide sequence: TGCGCCAGCAGCTCACAGGGGGCTGACTATGGCTACACCTTC. Its translation is CASSSQGADYGYTF.

The chain has TRBV3-1 (or the pseudogene TRBV3-2) and TRBJ1-2; perhaps TRBD1 as D (5 bases). Germline CDR1 is LGHDT and CDR2 is YNNKEL (reference sequence). The V and J ends lost 4 bases and 7 bases respectively, with 10 bases between them. The CDR3 spans 12 residues. The CDR3 DNA sequence: TGTGCCAGCAGCCCTCGGCAGGGTGGCTACACCTTC. Amino acids: CASSPRQGGYTF.

The CDR3 region is CASYQGAETQYF. DNA for the CDR3: TGTGCCAGCTACCAGGGGGCTGAGACCCAGTACTTC. This chain links TRBV28 with TRBJ2-5, with 8 bases fitting TRBD1. In germline, CDR1 is MDHEN, CDR2 SYDVKM. Trimming removed 8 bases from V and 5 bases from J; junction bases left unmatched: 4. The CDR3 has 12 residues.

This clone appeared a few times. A junction end diverges from the germline sequence, so it may reflect a read error. The gene calls are TRBV3-1 (or the pseudogene TRBV3-2) and TRBJ1-6; TRBD1 matches 7 bases. CDR1 and CDR2 from the germline V gene are LGHDT and YNNKEL (reference sequence). This CDR3 has 16 residues. CDR3 sequence reads: CASSEDRVHYNSPLHF. CDR3 in DNA: TGTGCCAGCAGCGAAGACAGGGTTCACTATAATTCACCCCTCCACTTT.

V is TRBV6-5 and J is TRBJ2-5; 12 bases fit TRBD2. V was pared by 4 bases and J by 5 bases, with 5 bases of the junction left unmatched. CDR1 is MNHEY and CDR2 is SVGAGI in the germline V gene. This CDR3 spans 15 amino acids. The CDR3 loop is CASSSSGGAGETQYF. The CDR3 DNA reads TGTGCCAGCAGTTCTAGCGGGGGGGCCGGGGAGACCCAGTACTTC.

This clone turned up a few times. The chain joins TRBV28 to TRBJ2-1, with a weak D call TRBD2 (6 bases). There are 14 residues in the CDR3. Germline V gene sequence: CDR1 MDHEN, CDR2 SYDVKM. Trimming shortened V by 9 bases and J by 3 bases, and 15 bases separated the two germline ends. CDR3 in DNA: TGTGCCAGTCAGTGGGCGGGGAGCTACAATGAGCAGTTCTTC. Translated: CASQWAGSYNEQFF.

The chain has TRBV2 and TRBJ1-3; 10 nucleotides agree with TRBD1. Germline V CDR1 and CDR2: SNHLY, FYNNEI. V trimming: 8 bases; J trimming: 3 bases; junction bases outside the gene matches: 4. The CDR3 extends over 14 amino acids. The CDR3 loop is CASEDRGGGNTIYF. CDR3 in DNA: TGTGCCAGCGAGGACAGGGGGGGTGGAAACACCATATATTTT.

This chain uses TRBV6-5 with TRBJ2-7, with D perhaps TRBD1 (5 bases). Germline assignment: CDR1 MNHEY and CDR2 SVGAGI. The CDR3 runs 14 residues. With 2 bases removed from V and 1 base from J, the gap between germline ends came to 9 bases. The CDR3 spells CASSYDQGSYEQYF. In DNA form, the CDR3 reads TGTGCCAGCAGTTACGATCAGGGATCCTACGAGCAGTACTTC.

V and J are TRBV3-1 (or the pseudogene TRBV3-2) and TRBJ1-2, with D unclear. V was clipped by 0 bases and J by 3 bases, with 8 bases between them. CDR1 and CDR2 (germline): LGHDT, YNNKEL (reference sequence). CDR3 length equals 14 residues. CDR3 DNA sequence: TGTGCCAGCAGCCAAGACTGGTCGGACTATGGCTACACCTTC. Translated, it gives CASSQDWSDYGYTF.

The chain joins TRBV7-2 to TRBJ2-5, with 12 bases that match TRBD2. The CDR3 totals 14 residues. The J segment lost 4 bases and the V segment lost 4 bases, leaving 1 base of the junction unmatched. The germline CDR1 and CDR2 sequences are SGHTA and FQGNSA. The CDR3 reads CASSSGLAGETQYF. CDR3 nucleotide sequence: TGTGCCAGCAGCTCGGGACTAGCGGGAGAGACCCAGTACTTC.

The V gene is TRBV28, the J gene TRBJ1-1; the match to TRBD1 covers 7 bases. Germline V CDR1 and CDR2: MDHEN, SYDVKM. Losses at the gene ends were 5 bases for V and 5 bases for J; bases not matched to a gene: 8. The CDR3 runs 14 residues. CDR3 sequence reads: CASSQDRRTTEAFF. The CDR3 DNA is TGTGCCAGCAGTCAGGACAGGCGAACAACTGAAGCTTTCTTT.

This rearrangement joins TRBV11-2 to TRBJ2-2; the match to TRBD1 covers 7 bases. Germline V gene lookup returns CDR1 SGHAT and CDR2 FQNNGV. V trimming: 5 bases; J trimming: 3 bases; junction bases outside the gene matches: 3. The CDR3 is 14 amino acids. The CDR3: CASSQTGYTGELFF. The CDR3 DNA reads TGTGCCAGCAGCCAGACAGGGTACACCGGGGAGCTGTTTTTT.

CDR3 coding DNA: TGTGCCAGCAGCCGGGACACCCGCCAAGAGACCCAGTACTTC. Encoded protein: CASSRDTRQETQYF. The rearrangement joins TRBV9 to TRBJ2-5; perhaps TRBD1 as D (6 bases). The CDR3 runs 14 residues. Germline V gives CDR1 SGDLS, CDR2 YYNGEE. V was trimmed by 4 bases and J by 1 base, leaving 11 bases between them.

This chain links TRBV6-5 with TRBJ2-1, with unresolved D. The length of the CDR3 is 13 residues. Trimming removed 5 bases at V and 9 bases at J, with 14 bases between. CDR1 MNHEY and CDR2 SVGAGI come from the germline V gene. Here the CDR3 reads CASSPVSPGEQFF. CDR3 in DNA: TGTGCCAGCAGTCCCGTCAGTCCGGGTGAGCAGTTCTTC.